This T cell receptor (beta chain) was sequenced during a study of cytomegalovirus exposure and HLA in healthy donors. The primer mix had 60 Vbeta and 13 Jbeta primers. Method: immunoSEQ multiplex PCR; TCRdb's copy keeps in-frame clones and lacks some. The table has about 31,000 clones, roughly 69% seen once. In regard to this clone: Its antigen is unidentified.

This CDR3 region has 13 residues. CDR1 and CDR2 from the germline V gene are MNHEY and SVGAGI. The germline V and J ends were trimmed by 6 bases and 0 bases, with 6 bases remaining between them. Study-level points and caveats: In terms of immune exposure information, only CMV serostatus was available. The study put 150 to 200 TCR beta chains on its list as cytomegalovirus-associated. Reports showed the classifier diagnosing cytomegalovirus status with high specificity and sensitivity. Reports indicate that TCR beta sequences accurately predicted the HLA-A and HLA-B alleles of most subjects.

The clonotype originates from a man aged 45-65 years in good health and CMV-seropositive. Material: PBMCs. This rearrangement joins TRBV6-5 to TRBJ1-5, with D unclear. This CDR3 is CASRMASNQPQHF. In DNA form, the CDR3 reads TGTGCCAGCAGGATGGCTAGCAATCAGCCCCAGCATTTT.